This T cell receptor (beta chain) was obtained from a study of cytotoxic CD8 clonotypes in ibrutinib-treated CLL. The TCR beta libraries used around 2 micrograms of genomic DNA that came from cryopreserved PBMCs. Using immunoSEQ multiplex PCR, the repertoire was profiled, and TCRdb retains in-frame clones only, with some absent. This repertoire shows about 200,000 clones, 79% found once; its top ten account for about an eighth. CDR3 size: 14 residues. Germline CDR1 and CDR2: SGHNT and YYREEE (reference sequence). V lost 1 base and J lost 2, with 8 bases in between. This chain uses TRBV5-4 with TRBJ2-3, with D possibly being TRBD1 (5 bases). The TCR was taken from a human donor with chronic lymphocytic leukemia. This material consisted of PBMCs, taken after 12 months of ibrutinib treatment. The CDR3 loop is CASSLYRTTDTQYF. The CDR3 DNA sequence: TGTGCCAGCAGCTTGTACAGGACCACAGATACGCAGTATTTT.